This TCR beta chain emerged from a study of blood T cell repertoires in COVID-19. Method: immunoSEQ multiplex PCR; TCRdb's copy keeps in-frame clones and lacks some. The sample includes hundreds of thousands of clones, roughly 80% seen only once; the top ten take approximately 2.6%. Germline CDR1 and CDR2: SQVTM and ANQGSEA. Trimming cost V 8 bases and J 3 bases; bases outside gene matches: 14. This CDR3 is 16 amino acids long. The TCR comes from a woman in her sixties or seventies with active or convalescent COVID-19. V and J are TRBV29-1 and TRBJ2-1; 9 bases are shared with TRBD2. The specimen was peripheral blood. CDR3 loop: CSIHTHGSGSYNEQFF. In DNA, the CDR3 is TGCAGCATTCACACACATGGTAGCGGGAGCTACAATGAGCAGTTCTTC.